The sequence of this T cell receptor beta chain was determined in a study of regulatory T cells in long-lasting Graves disease. Study in general: The criterion for persistent Graves' disease was over 5 years of antithyroid drugs with positive TSH receptor antibodies.

This clonotype was found many times. Its specificity is not known. Library construction for TCR beta used iRepertoire HTBI primers and Arm-PCR of CDR3 regions. Authors' data handling: Analysis of the samples identified around 60 TRBV and around 13 TRBJ segments. TCRdb ran MiXCR on the multiplex PCR reads and lists one entry per CDR3 protein. What appears here as the V and J calls and clone size reflects TCRdb's work, not the paper's. Among approximately 500,000 distinct CDR3 sequences, approximately 21% were seen once, and the ten largest hold roughly 7.7%. Whole-study results and caveats: Persistent cases favored TRBV28, TRBJ1-2 and TRBJ2-5. Accuracy may have suffered from the small sample size.

The CDR3 has 14 residues. The V end was cut by 0 bases, the J end by 4 bases, with 10 bases between. Germline V gene lookup returns CDR1 SGDLS and CDR2 YYNGEE. Time point indicated: persistent/refractory GD, antithyroid drugs over 5 years with positive TRAb. Isolated PBMC RNA provided the starting material for the TCR library. The clonotype was recovered from a female donor with Graves disease. Source: peripheral blood mononuclear cells (PBMCs), taken when the disease was refractory, from a patient treated with antithyroid drugs. The rearrangement uses TRBV9 and TRBJ1-2; D is undetermined. The CDR3 coding sequence is TGTGCCAGCAGCGTAGCCGTGGGTAGCTATGGCTACACCTTC. Translation gives CASSVAVGSYGYTF.